The 2 T cell receptor beta chains below all came from one sample that was sequenced in a study of T-cell memory formation after mild COVID-19. TCRdb reprocessed the 5' RACE reads with MiXCR, giving one entry per CDR3 protein. The table records about 16,000 distinct CDR3 sequences, around 20% of them present only once. Sequenced: PBMCs or a T cell subset sorted from them (not recorded which). These receptors originate from a man aged 18 to 29 who had mild COVID-19 (a few samples of this study predate the infection). Cell type and time point are not known.

The rearrangement uses TRBV28 and TRBJ2-4, with D possibly being TRBD1 (5 bases). V was pared by 4 bases and J by 0 bases, with 16 bases between. The CDR3 covers 17 residues. Germline V gives CDR1 MDHEN, CDR2 SYDVKM. CDR3: CASSSVGHLLAKNIQYF. CDR3 sequence (DNA): TGTGCCAGCAGTTCGGTCGGACACCTGTTAGCCAAAAACATTCAGTACTTC.

A few counts support this clonotype. The chain links TRBV5-1 to TRBJ2-1, with 7 bases aligning to TRBD2. The V gene end was trimmed by 4 bases and the J gene end by 1 base; junction bases not matched to a gene: 5. The CDR3 runs 15 residues. Germline CDR1 SGHRS, CDR2 YFSETQ. In nucleotides, the CDR3 is TGCGCCAGCAGCACTCTAGCGGATTCCTACAATGAGCAGTTCTTC. It is translated as CASSTLADSYNEQFF.